Presented here are 5 T cell receptor beta chains from one specimen sequenced in a study of T cell responses to AZD1222 COVID-19 vaccine. Repertoires were generated with immunoSEQ multiplex PCR, while TCRdb's copy carries only in-frame clones and drops some. The data contain some 150,000 clones, 88% of them singletons. Sequenced here: peripheral blood, sampled 28 days after the second AZD1222 dose. These TCRs come from an adult who received the AZD1222 COVID-19 vaccine.

The V and J genes are TRBV27 and TRBJ2-2, with D tentatively TRBD1 (6 bases). CDR1 and CDR2 from the germline V gene are MNHEY and SMNVEV (reference sequence). The CDR3 is 14 amino acids. V lost 5 bases to trimming and J lost 6 bases, with 13 bases between them. CDR3 loop: CASSPDSTAGELFF. Written as DNA, the CDR3 is TGTGCCAGCAGTCCGGACAGTACCGCCGGGGAGCTGTTTTTT.

CDR3 sequence (DNA): TGTGCCACCGGAGGGCTAGCGGACACAGATACGCAGTATTTT. Protein product: CATGGLADTDTQYF. V is TRBV7-8 and J is TRBJ2-3; 7 bases line up with TRBD2. Germline CDR1 SGHVS, CDR2 FQNEAQ. The J segment lost 2 bases and the V segment lost 10 bases, leaving 9 bases of the junction unmatched. The CDR3 contains 14 residues.

This clone was seen once. The chain carries TRBV2 and TRBJ1-1; D not resolved. Per germline, CDR1 SNHLY and CDR2 FYNNEI. The CDR3 is 13 residues long. Trimming left V 6 bases short and J 1 base short, with 9 bases between. The CDR3 region is CASSDWRNTEAFF. The CDR3 region has the DNA TGTGCCAGCAGCGACTGGAGGAACACTGAAGCTTTCTTT.

V usage is TRBV2 and J usage is TRBJ1-1; D is undetermined. Germline V gives CDR1 SNHLY, CDR2 FYNNEI. There are 11 residues in the CDR3. V was shortened by 11 bases and J by 3 bases, with 10 bases between the two germline ends. CDR3 region: CAGGVYTEAFF. CDR3 DNA: TGTGCCGGCGGGGTTTACACTGAAGCTTTCTTT.

The chain links TRBV5-6 to TRBJ2-5, with a possible D match to TRBD1 (7 bases). Germline CDR1 is SGHDT and CDR2 is YYEEEE. The CDR3 covers 17 residues. With 0 bases removed from V and 1 base from J, the gap between germline ends came to 16 bases. CDR3: CASSLDRGARGQETQYF. CDR3 bases: TGTGCCAGCAGCTTGGACAGGGGCGCGCGGGGCCAAGAGACCCAGTACTTC.